Listed below are T cell receptor beta chains from one sample, sequenced in a study of T-cell memory formation after mild COVID-19. One entry per CDR3 protein, called by TCRdb with MiXCR from the 5' RACE reads. Seen here are hundreds of thousands of distinct CDR3 sequences, approximately 21% observed once, and the top ten hold approximately 8.4%. Sequenced sample: PBMCs or a T cell subset sorted from them (not recorded which). Receptor source: an adult woman who had mild COVID-19 (a few samples of this study predate the infection). Cell type and time point are not known. CDR3s include the opening cysteine and the closing phenylalanine or tryptophan. Each record gives: clone size, J gene, D gene, V gene, CDR3 protein, CDR3 DNA. A D gene is named only where the DNA matches it firmly. Only some rows state a clone size, as once, few, many or a class for expanded clones.

>-|TRBJ2-7|-|TRBV10-3
CAISEDRSTNEQYF
TGTGCCATCAGTGAGGACAGGTCCACAAACGAGCAGTACTTC
>few|TRBJ1-5|-|TRBV2
CATRGEVGQPQHF
TGTGCAACCCGGGGAGAAGTGGGACAGCCCCAGCATTTT
>few|TRBJ2-7|-|TRBV24-1
CATSDLLTREQYF
TGTGCCACCAGTGATTTGCTGACGCGCGAGCAGTACTTC
>-|TRBJ2-7|-|TRBV24-1
CATSETGTAGYEQYF
TGTGCCACCAGTGAAACCGGGACGGCAGGTTACGAGCAGTACTTC
>-|TRBJ2-2|-|TRBV3-1
CASSGGQNTGELFF
TGTGCCAGCAGCGGGGGACAGAACACCGGGGAGCTGTTTTTT
>-|TRBJ2-2|TRBD2|TRBV5-1
CASSSLKLAGGPGELFF
TGCGCCAGCAGCTCCCTTAAACTAGCGGGAGGGCCCGGGGAGCTGTTTTTT
>-|TRBJ1-1|-|TRBV2
CASSEAPTDLAGRTEAFF
TGTGCCAGCAGTGAAGCGCCCACCGATCTTGCAGGGAGGACTGAAGCTTTCTTT
>-|TRBJ2-1|-|TRBV27
CASSLSRVLAQPEFF
TGTGCCAGCAGTTTATCAAGGGTTCTAGCCCAGCCGGAGTTCTTC
>-|TRBJ1-5|TRBD1|TRBV4-1
CASSPSTGDNQPQHF
TGCGCCAGCAGCCCTTCAACAGGGGACAATCAGCCCCAGCATTTT
>-|TRBJ2-7|TRBD1|TRBV4-1
CASSQEQGNYEQYF
TGCGCCAGCAGCCAAGAACAGGGGAACTACGAGCAGTACTTC
>-|TRBJ2-7|-|TRBV29-1
CSVLAAPTYEQYF
TGCAGCGTGTTGGCAGCTCCTACCTACGAGCAGTACTTC
>few|TRBJ1-1|-|TRBV7-2
CASRSGASNTEAFF
TGTGCCAGCAGATCAGGGGCATCGAACACTGAAGCTTTCTTT
>few|TRBJ1-2|TRBD1|TRBV29-1
CSVTGTVGYTF
TGCAGCGTTACCGGGACAGTCGGCTACACCTTC
>-|TRBJ1-5|TRBD1|TRBV18
CASSQTGDNQPQHF
TGTGCCAGCTCACAAACAGGGGACAATCAGCCCCAGCATTTT
>many|TRBJ2-3|-|TRBV7-9
CASSLAGGITDTQYF
TGTGCCAGCAGCTTAGCCGGGGGCATCACAGATACGCAGTATTTT
>many|TRBJ1-1|-|TRBV6-5
CASSYAGEYTEAFF
TGTGCCAGCAGTTACGCGGGGGAGTACACTGAAGCTTTCTTT
>few|TRBJ1-2|-|TRBV5-6
CASRHTSRNYGYTF
TGTGCCAGCAGACATACAAGCAGAAACTATGGCTACACCTTC
>few|TRBJ1-3|TRBD1|TRBV15
CATSRDRAGGSGNTIYF
TGTGCCACCAGCAGAGATCGGGCAGGGGGCTCTGGAAACACCATATATTTT
>few|TRBJ2-3|-|TRBV20-1
CSARDFPANKDTQYF
TGCAGTGCTAGAGATTTCCCCGCGAATAAAGATACGCAGTATTTT
>few|TRBJ2-3|-|TRBV21-1
CASIGIAATRDTQYF
TGTGCCAGCATCGGGATAGCGGCAACGAGGGATACGCAGTATTTT
>-|TRBJ2-1|-|TRBV19
CASSVGISGGNEQFF
TGTGCCAGTAGTGTGGGGATATCGGGTGGAAATGAGCAGTTCTTC
>few|TRBJ2-7|-|TRBV7-9
CASSQWPGEQYF
TGTGCCAGCAGCCAATGGCCGGGGGAGCAGTACTTC
>few|TRBJ2-4|TRBD2|TRBV7-2
CASSLSGGAKNIQYF
TGTGCCAGCAGCCTGAGCGGGGGGGCCAAAAACATTCAGTACTTC
>-|TRBJ2-7|TRBD2|TRBV6-2/TRBV6-3
CASVLLAGDGEQYF
TGTGCCAGCGTCCTCCTAGCGGGAGATGGCGAGCAGTACTTC